Given below is one T cell receptor (beta chain) in context. Its antigen remains undetermined. No base quality information exists; no much larger clone differs at one position. This sample is part of a study of long-term antiretroviral therapy in people with HIV (dated by TCRdb to between 2022 and 2023). Regarding the complete study: The earliest samples were collected about a decade before the 2015 WHO recommendation for immediate ART, when ART was typically delayed until CD4 counts fell. Whether ART initiation and durable HIV suppression were associated with changes in peripheral blood TRB repertoire composition and diversity was tested in a retrospective serial study. From 30 to 35 adults with confirmed HIV infection, the cohort provided 150 to 200 cryopreserved PBMC samples, gathered serially across a mean of roughly 6 years (range 1-12). Of the approximately 30 participants with HIV, about a dozen were female. No cross-contamination during QIAcube processing turned up in test extractions that ran a monoclonal T-cell line alongside 30 to 35 polyclonal samples.

Participants were included only if at least one PBMC sample before ART initiation and at least two post-ART samples were available. All participants with HIV were treated in the United States of America. Cryopreserved samples of about 0.9-11 million PBMC were thawed and washed before DNA extraction. At the time of the earliest PBMC sample for each participant with HIV, ages ranged from about 23 to 60 years. Each participant contributed PBMC samples from 1-4 timepoints before ART initiation and 2-8 timepoints after ART initiation, with a median of 7 samples. Serial HIV viral load, CD4+ T-cell count, ART history and demographic data were obtained for every participant. Genomic DNA was extracted from unsorted PBMC with a Qiagen kit on a QIAcube, processed in batches of 12 samples. General findings and caveats noted by the study authors: No data were available on ART adherence, viral resistance or therapy changes, limiting inferences about post-ART repertoire changes. Limited PBMC availability meant only the TCR beta chain was sequenced, without alpha chain pairing. Expanded TRB clones identified before ART initiation dominated the repertoire at all time points, although this dominance fluctuated and declined in many PLHIV after ART. Because cell numbers in pre-ART samples were limited, unsorted PBMC were profiled instead of sorted CD4+ and CD8+ T cells. CDR3 length ranges in HIV repertoires were narrower than in controls, and network structure suggested an antigen-experienced repertoire with only a slight naive shift after ART. The samples were dated from the mid-2000s to the late 2010s, and the ART regimens that were used may be less effective than current ART regimens. A significant increase in TRB diversity was found to be associated with ART initiation, although TRB diversity was observed to remain significantly below that of transplant donor controls even after long-term ART.

From its cysteine to its phenylalanine, the CDR3 spans 18 amino acids. Of all the DNA, just the CDR3 is kept, 54 bases in frame from base 1. Between the V and J ends, shortened by 4 bases and 2 bases respectively, the junction contains 20 bases. The germline V gene encodes CDR1 LGHNA and CDR2 YSLEER. The immunoSEQ hsTCRB v3.0 assay was used at survey level resolution to sequence the TRB variable region. A depth of roughly 35,000-55,000 T-cell genomes per sample was targeted for TRB sequencing. An Illumina MiSeq with a v3 150-cycle kit was used to sequence the pooled TRB libraries. The paper's processing steps were these. Repertoire analysis was performed in R inside a reproducible Nextflow workflow that covered QC, data transformation and analysis. Custom analyses were implemented in LymphoSeq2, an R package for AIRR-Seq data exploration. A handful of samples that produced fewer than 5000 total TRB sequences were removed, so approximately 190 HIV repertoires were analyzed. Among the 190 or so HIV repertoires that were kept, around 60 were collected before ART initiation and more than 120 were collected after ART initiation. Repertoires were downsampled to 5000 TRB nucleotide sequences, with summary statistics averaged over 100 downsampling iterations. TRB sequences were retained for analysis only if CDR3 regions of at least seven amino acids were present. Diversity was measured with a Shannon entropy-derived clonality score and the Gini coefficient. In the repertoire networks, any two of the top 5000 CDR3 amino acid sequences were connected whenever the two sequences differed by an edit distance of one. For TRB CDR3 amino acid sequences, antigen specificity groups and MHC restriction were predicted with GLIPH2. Known CMV, EBV, HIV or tissue antigen associations were flagged by matching CDR3 amino acid sequences against VDJdb and McPAS-TCR. Pre-ART, post-ART and control groups were compared with Wilcoxon signed-rank tests and Holm-Bonferroni correction. Here the immuneACCESS table is served through TCRdb, limited to in-frame sequences with V and J called. Missing clones are a known gap in these copies; in checked studies unresolved V genes cover under half, and the rest lacks a known reason. The V and J calls and clone size were taken over from that table, and D and trimming were inferred from the DNA. Present in this sample are 9,000 to 15,000 clones, almost 80% of which were seen just once. 11% of the sample is held by the ten biggest clonotypes.

The sequencing here drew on unsorted PBMCs, taken 0.8 years before starting antiretroviral therapy. The clonotype was recovered from a middle-aged woman with HIV. This chain joins TRBV4-3 to TRBJ2-2; TRBD1 is a weak D gene call, 6 bases matching. Read as DNA, the sequence is TGCGCCAGCAGCCCCTCTATGGGGGCTGGTATCAACACCGGGGAGCTGTTTTTT. It translates as CASSPSMGAGINTGELFF.